This section outlines one TCR beta chain sequence together with its context. Germline-derived CDR1 and CDR2 are SGHRS and YFSETQ. Between the trimmed V and J ends, which lost 3 bases and 8 bases, there was a span of 17 bases. The CDR3 sequence is 14 residues long. It was during active infection that Seattle patients were enrolled and then longitudinally followed. The source of the sample is a study of blood T cell repertoires in COVID-19. On the study more broadly: Samples taken during acute and convalescent COVID-19 were collected in the United States, Italy and Spain. T cells, B-cell-depleted T cells, or PBMCs supplied cDNA or gDNA.

Authors' processing steps: Estimates of nucleated cell counts were drawn from the amplification of reference gene primers. Measured with immunoSEQ multiplex PCR; TCRdb has only the in-frame clones, and not every one. For V, J and clone size, that table is used; D and trimming come from the DNA. The sample yields 150,000 to 170,000 clones, roughly 81% seen once. The sample was peripheral blood. This sequence was found in a woman aged 60-75 years with COVID-19, enrolled during active disease. V is TRBV5-1 and J is TRBJ1-2, with D perhaps TRBD1 (5 bases). CDR3 DNA sequence: TGCGCCAGCAGCTGGGGGACTTCAAGGGGAGGCTACACCTTC. It encodes CASSWGTSRGGYTF.